This entry lists 9 T cell receptor beta chains sequenced from one sample in a study of cytomegalovirus exposure and HLA in healthy donors. Assay: immunoSEQ multiplex PCR; the TCRdb copy retains only in-frame clones and omits some. Found here are about 73,000 clones, 90% to 95% of them singletons; the top ten hold approximately 3.4%. The sequenced sample consisted of PBMCs. The receptors shown here come from a man between 18 and 35 years old in good health and CMV-seronegative.

V usage is TRBV2 and J usage is TRBJ1-4, with no clear D. The CDR3 length is 15 residues. CDR1 and CDR2 from the germline V gene are SNHLY and FYNNEI. Trimming pared 4 bases from V and 8 bases from J, leaving 17 bases between. This CDR3 is CASSVARSLLEKLFF. In DNA, the CDR3 is TGTGCCAGCAGTGTAGCACGGAGCCTTTTAGAAAAACTGTTTTTT.

J is TRBJ2-5 and V is TRBV9; a possible D gene is TRBD2 (6 bases). CDR1 is SGDLS and CDR2 is YYNGEE in the germline V gene. V lost 0 bases and J 7 bases, leaving 16 bases between the germline ends. The CDR3 spans 15 residues. CDR3 amino acids: CASSVEAGYRGTQYF. CDR3 DNA: TGTGCCAGCAGCGTAGAGGCGGGGTATCGGGGGACCCAGTACTTC.

The chain carries TRBV5-1 and TRBJ1-4, with TRBD1 identical over 7 bases. The CDR3 is made up of 16 amino acids. From germline, CDR1 is SGHRS and CDR2 YFSETQ. V shed 5 bases and J 5 bases; nucleotides not matched to a gene: 12. The CDR3, as DNA: TGCGCCAGCAGACGCGGGACAGTCGAGGGGAATGAAAAACTGTTTTTT. It yields the protein CASRRGTVEGNEKLFF. The full variable domain, with the rest looked up from reference TRBV5-1 and TRBJ1-4, is KAGVTQTPRYLIKTRGQQVTLSCSPISGHRSVSWYQQTPGQGLQFLFEYFSETQRNKGNFPGRFSGRQFSNSRSEMNVSTLELGDSALYLCASRRGTVEGNEKLFFGSGTQLSVL.

The V call is TRBV6-6, the J call TRBJ2-5; 10 nucleotides line up with TRBD2. The V segment lost 5 bases and the J segment 0 bases; nucleotides outside the gene matches: 3. The germline V gene has CDR1 MNHNY and CDR2 SVGAGI (reference sequence). This CDR3 has 15 amino acids. The CDR3 reads CASSQAGGDQETQYF. As DNA, the CDR3 is TGTGCCAGCAGTCAAGCGGGGGGGGACCAAGAGACCCAGTACTTC.

The chain has TRBV5-1 and TRBJ2-7, with TRBD1 matching 8 bases. Germline V gives CDR1 SGHRS, CDR2 YFSETQ. Trimming took 0 bases from V and 4 from J; bases not matched to a gene: 3. The CDR3 spans 14 residues. The CDR3 reads CASSLDRGTYEQYF. The CDR3 bases are TGCGCCAGCAGCTTGGACAGGGGGACATACGAGCAGTACTTC.

This rearrangement joins TRBV20-1 to TRBJ2-1; maybe TRBD1 (6 bases). Germline CDR1 DFQATT, CDR2 SNEGSKA (reference sequence). CDR3 length: 11 residues. Trimming shortened V by 5 bases and J by 6 bases, and 8 bases separated the two germline ends. The CDR3 DNA is TGCAGTGCTCCACAGGGCAATGAGCAGTTCTTC. Protein: CSAPQGNEQFF.

The gene calls are TRBV19 and TRBJ1-4; unclear D gene. V was clipped by 7 bases and J by 7 bases, with 13 bases between them. The germline CDR1 and CDR2 sequences are LNHDA and SQIVND (reference sequence). This CDR3 contains 13 residues. The CDR3 DNA follows: TGTGCCAGTAACGGGGAGGGTGGTGAAAAACTGTTTTTT. Its translation: CASNGEGGEKLFF.

This clone has just one count. The chain uses TRBV28 and TRBJ2-6; 9 nucleotides line up with TRBD1. Trimming cost V 3 bases and J 0 bases; bases outside gene matches: 6. The germline V gene has CDR1 MDHEN and CDR2 SYDVKM. There are 18 residues in the CDR3. The CDR3 DNA reads as TGTGCCAGCAGTTTTAACAGGGGGCGAACCTCTGGGGCCAACGTCCTGACTTTC. Its translation: CASSFNRGRTSGANVLTF.

The J gene is TRBJ2-1, the V gene TRBV4-3; D uncertain. Trimming took off 3 bases at V and 5 bases at J, with 14 bases between the two ends. Germline-derived CDR1 and CDR2 are LGHNA and YSLEER. The CDR3 covers 15 residues. CDR3 in amino acids: CASSQAFGRNNEQFF. The CDR3 nucleotides are TGCGCCAGCAGCCAGGCCTTTGGGCGAAACAATGAGCAGTTCTTC.